Listed below are T cell receptor beta chains from one sample, sequenced in a study of cytomegalovirus exposure and HLA in healthy donors. TCRdb's copy holds only in-frame clones and misses some; the assay was immunoSEQ multiplex PCR. The sample holds 150,000 to 200,000 clones; around 75% are singletons and the top ten take 1.8%. Sequencing was carried out using PBMCs. These receptors were obtained from a woman younger than 45 in good health and CMV-seronegative. The CDR3 runs from the conserved cysteine through the conserved F or W. Each record gives: D gene, V gene, clone size, CDR3 protein. D genes are given only for firm matches. Clone sizes are given selectively: once, few, many, or a class where the clone is expanded.

D: .; V: TRBV9; size: few; CDR3: CASSPGVQANYGYTF
D: TRBD2; V: TRBV7-9; size: .; CDR3: CASSLVSGTNEQFF
D: .; V: TRBV7-8; size: few; CDR3: CASSFGTAGLGDEQYF
D: .; V: TRBV7-7; size: few; CDR3: CASSLEAASGELFF
D: .; V: TRBV5-6; size: .; CDR3: CASSSTSSYEQYF
D: .; V: TRBV9; size: .; CDR3: CASSGQQGRGYEQYF
D: TRBD2; V: TRBV6-5; size: few; CDR3: CASSRMASGTDTQYF
D: .; V: TRBV7-8; size: few; CDR3: CASSPRGCEQYF
D: .; V: TRBV19; size: few; CDR3: CASSPRGGSGEQYF
D: .; V: TRBV6-5; size: .; CDR3: CASRRGNYGYTF
D: TRBD1; V: TRBV2; size: once; CDR3: CAIQGCSYEQYF
D: .; V: TRBV27; size: .; CDR3: CASTYITGIAGELFF
D: .; V: TRBV10-1; size: .; CDR3: CASKCHWRNQPQHF
D: .; V: TRBV27; size: once; CDR3: CASSLTGHYGYTF
D: TRBD1; V: TRBV7-2; size: once; CDR3: CASSLDGAGGVGAFF
D: .; V: TRBV19; size: few; CDR3: CASSAEPEAFF
D: TRBD2; V: TRBV11-2; size: .; CDR3: CASSPTVAGGRYEQFF
D: TRBD2; V: TRBV6-5; size: .; CDR3: CASRSLAGYYEQYF
D: .; V: TRBV9; size: .; CDR3: CASSEGGGQETQYF
D: TRBD1; V: TRBV11-3; size: .; CDR3: CASSIDRDYEQYF
D: .; V: TRBV2; size: .; CDR3: CARGQTAAEAFF
D: TRBD1; V: TRBV5-4; size: .; CDR3: CASSSGTGGYNEQFF
D: .; V: TRBV6-1; size: .; CDR3: CASSRMGAGNTIYF
D: TRBD1; V: TRBV7-8; size: .; CDR3: CASSPLGGPSYEQYF
D: TRBD2; V: TRBV5-1; size: .; CDR3: CASSLDGRAGANVLTF
D: .; V: TRBV4-1; size: .; CDR3: CASSLFPLAEPQHF
D: TRBD1; V: TRBV6-6; size: few; CDR3: CASRTQGTNTEAFF
D: TRBD1; V: TRBV7-8; size: .; CDR3: CASSLLGRTGQPYGYTF
D: .; V: TRBV7-2; size: once; CDR3: CASSEVGGMSNQPQHF
D: TRBD2; V: TRBV2; size: .; CDR3: CASSPTHPLAFPYEQYF
D: TRBD1; V: TRBV11-2; size: .; CDR3: CASSSDRGNQPQHF
D: .; V: TRBV6-1; size: .; CDR3: CASSSEVDQPQHF
D: TRBD1; V: TRBV6-5; size: .; CDR3: CASSRRTGAYGYTF
D: TRBD1; V: TRBV7-9; size: .; CDR3: CASSLGQGFPYEQYF
D: TRBD1; V: TRBV27; size: .; CDR3: CASSLPSPLFGQGAYNEQFF
D: .; V: TRBV6-5; size: .; CDR3: CASSPQGTGGYTF
D: TRBD2; V: TRBV6-1; size: .; CDR3: CASSDRLAGGHNEQFF
D: TRBD1; V: TRBV29-1; size: .; CDR3: CSVGQGLNEQFF
D: TRBD1; V: TRBV15; size: .; CDR3: CATSRDPRTGASKNIQYF
D: TRBD2; V: TRBV28; size: .; CDR3: CASGVAGGETQYF
D: .; V: TRBV19; size: .; CDR3: CASSIEGGSTEAFF
D: TRBD2; V: TRBV29-1; size: .; CDR3: CSVGASGRAGELFF
D: .; V: TRBV7-9; size: .; CDR3: CASSLDFLNEQFF
D: .; V: TRBV7-9; size: few; CDR3: CASSLWGRGSNEQFF
D: .; V: TRBV5-1; size: .; CDR3: CASSLAGSGVRNSPLHF
D: TRBD1; V: TRBV5-1; size: .; CDR3: CASSLQGAGEKLFF
D: .; V: TRBV7-3; size: .; CDR3: CASSLIGGSNSPLHF
D: .; V: TRBV2; size: .; CDR3: CASSRINEKLFF
D: .; V: TRBV9; size: .; CDR3: CASSVGPSVSYEQYF